These 19 T cell receptor beta chains came from one sample sequenced in a study of cytomegalovirus exposure and HLA in healthy donors (dated 2017 in TCRdb). Library prep was done by the immunoSEQ multiplex PCR assay. For the multiplex PCR, a mixture combining 60 forward primers for TCR Vbeta segments and 13 reverse primers for TCR Jbeta segments was used. Held by TCRdb, this immuneACCESS table contains in-frame sequences only and omits some clones. Under half of the omission traces to an unresolved V gene where checked; the cause of the rest is unknown. This sample holds 50,000 or so clones; around 72% were observed only once. In total, the top ten clones hold around 3.1% of the sample. Source material: PBMCs. All receptors come from a man aged 18 to 29 in good health and CMV-seronegative.

The V call is TRBV4-1, the J call TRBJ1-4, with D perhaps matching TRBD1 (6 bases). Germline V gene sequence: CDR1 MGHRA, CDR2 YSYEKL. The CDR3 is 14 amino acids. V lost 4 bases and J 5 bases, leaving 11 bases between the germline ends. CDR3 region: CASSRIQGNEKLFF. CDR3 DNA sequence: TGCGCCAGCAGCCGAATACAGGGAAATGAAAAACTGTTTTTT.

J is TRBJ2-5 and V is TRBV10-1; D perhaps matches TRBD1 (5 bases). The CDR3 totals 12 residues. The V and J ends lost 5 bases and 4 bases respectively, with 8 bases between them. The germline V gene has CDR1 WNHNN and CDR2 SYGVQD (reference sequence). The CDR3 spells CASSKGPETQYF. CDR3 sequence (DNA): TGCGCCAGCAGTAAGGGGCCAGAGACCCAGTACTTC.

V is TRBV2 and J is TRBJ2-3; D is possibly TRBD1 (6 bases). Germline loops: CDR1 SNHLY, CDR2 FYNNEI. Trimming removed 6 bases from V and 0 bases from J, with 19 bases in between. The CDR3 consists of 17 residues. CDR3 nucleotide sequence: TGTGCCAGCAGACCAACCGGGACAACATTTAGCACAGATACGCAGTATTTT. As protein: CASRPTGTTFSTDTQYF.

The chain is built from TRBV7-2 and TRBJ1-1, with 9 bases matching TRBD1. J lost 7 bases, V lost 5 bases, and 8 bases had no gene match. CDR3 length equals 14 residues. The germline V gene has CDR1 SGHTA and CDR2 FQGNSA. For the CDR3, the DNA is TGTGCCAGCAGCGGGTACAGGGGGCGGAGTGAAGCTTTCTTT. This sequence encodes CASSGYRGRSEAFF.

The genes are TRBV6-1 and TRBJ2-2; 9 nucleotides align to TRBD1. Trimming took 6 bases from V and 6 from J; bases not matched to a gene: 5. This CDR3 is built from 14 residues. Germline loops: CDR1 MNHNS, CDR2 SASEGT. CDR3 in amino acids: CASSRDRVSGELFF. The DNA for the CDR3 is TGTGCCAGCAGCCGGGACAGGGTTTCCGGGGAGCTGTTTTTT.

This clone was counted a single time. The rearrangement joins TRBV28 to TRBJ1-6, with D perhaps TRBD1 (6 bases). From germline, CDR1 is MDHEN and CDR2 SYDVKM. The CDR3 consists of 16 residues. V was shortened by 5 bases and J by 0 bases, with 11 bases between the two germline ends. The CDR3 sequence: CASSGRGASYNSPLHF. The CDR3 nucleotides read TGTGCCAGCAGTGGCAGGGGAGCCTCCTATAATTCACCCCTCCACTTT.

This chain uses TRBV4-1 with TRBJ2-3, with 9 bases that match TRBD1. This CDR3 spans 16 amino acids. Germline trimming cut 2 bases from V and 1 base from J; bases unmatched to any gene: 4. Germline loops: CDR1 MGHRA, CDR2 YSYEKL. CDR3 loop: CASSQMTGGGTDTQYF. CDR3 bases: TGCGCCAGCAGCCAAATGACAGGGGGTGGCACAGATACGCAGTATTTT.

The chain couples TRBV4-1 to TRBJ1-4; D unclear. Trimming left V 1 base short and J 8 bases short, with 14 bases between. The germline V gene has CDR1 MGHRA and CDR2 YSYEKL. The CDR3 has 15 residues. CDR3: CASSQGALAVEKLFF. The CDR3 bases are TGCGCCAGCAGCCAAGGGGCATTGGCTGTAGAAAAACTGTTTTTT.

This chain joins TRBV30 and TRBJ1-3; no firm D call. V lost 0 bases, J lost 0 bases, and 9 bases lay in between. CDR3 size: 15 residues. Germline loops: CDR1 GTSNPN, CDR2 SVGIG (reference sequence). This CDR3 is CAWSVGDPSGNTIYF. The CDR3 coding sequence is TGTGCCTGGAGTGTCGGAGACCCCTCTGGAAACACCATATATTTT.

This chain links TRBV5-4 with TRBJ2-3, with 8 bases lining up with TRBD2. The V segment lost 2 bases and the J segment 3 bases; nucleotides outside the gene matches: 17. Germline V lookup: CDR1 SGHNT, CDR2 YYREEE (reference sequence). The CDR3 is 19 amino acids. The CDR3 loop is CASSFYSPGRAMGTDTQYF. The CDR3 coding sequence is TGTGCCAGCAGCTTTTATTCTCCCGGGAGGGCCATGGGTACAGATACGCAGTATTTT.

This clone was counted a single time. The chain employs TRBV9 and TRBJ2-1; TRBD2 aligns across 8 bases. Trimming took 1 base from V and 7 from J; bases not matched to a gene: 4. The germline gives CDR1 SGDLS, CDR2 YYNGEE. This CDR3 region has 14 residues. DNA of the CDR3: TGTGCCAGCAGCGTAAATAGCGGGATGAATGAGCAGTTCTTC. This codes for CASSVNSGMNEQFF.

The rearrangement joins TRBV7-2 to TRBJ2-1; 10 nucleotides align to TRBD2. The CDR3 loop spans 15 amino acids. Looked up from germline, CDR1 is SGHTA and CDR2 is FQGNSA. The junction had 7 bases not matched to a gene; V was cut back by 4 bases and J by 7 bases. CDR3 sequence reads: CASSSSSGSMNEQFF. CDR3 DNA: TGTGCCAGCAGCTCTTCTAGCGGGAGTATGAATGAGCAGTTCTTC.

This sequence joins TRBV5-6 and TRBJ2-7; unclear D gene. The CDR3 has 13 residues. The ends were cut back, 2 bases at V and 5 bases at J, with 11 bases in the middle. CDR1 is SGHDT, CDR2 YYEEEE, per germline. As DNA, the CDR3 is TGTGCCAGCAGCTTCTTACAAGTGGACGAGCAGTACTTC. Translation gives CASSFLQVDEQYF.

This clone occurred a few times. V usage is TRBV4-3 and J usage is TRBJ2-1, with 10 bases matching TRBD2. V shed 1 base and J 1 base; nucleotides not matched to a gene: 13. Germline assignment: CDR1 LGHNA and CDR2 YSLEER. This CDR3 comprises 20 residues. The DNA for the CDR3 is TGCGCCAGCAGCCAAGGTCCCTCGGCTAGCGGGAGCGGATCCTACAATGAGCAGTTCTTC. Encoded protein: CASSQGPSASGSGSYNEQFF.

This clone was observed a few times. The rearrangement joins TRBV19 to TRBJ1-1; 7 nucleotides match TRBD1. The CDR3 consists of 13 residues. In germline, CDR1 is LNHDA, CDR2 SQIVND (reference sequence). V was pared by 4 bases and J by 2 bases, with 1 base of the junction left unmatched. In nucleotides, the CDR3 is TGTGCCAGTAGTAGACAGGGAAACACTGAAGCTTTCTTT. This translates into CASSRQGNTEAFF.

The rearrangement joins TRBV18 to TRBJ2-3, with TRBD1 matching over 9 bases. Germline V gives CDR1 KGHSH, CDR2 LQKENI. The V and J ends lost 4 bases and 4 bases, in that order; junction bases with no gene match: 18. The CDR3 runs to 19 residues. The CDR3 region is CASSLSPLSGTGPADTQYF. The CDR3 DNA reads TGTGCCAGCTCACTCAGTCCCCTTTCCGGGACAGGGCCAGCAGATACGCAGTATTTT.

The chain links TRBV19 to TRBJ1-1; unclear D gene. V lost 3 bases to trimming and J lost 6 bases, with 8 bases between them. Germline CDR1 and CDR2: LNHDA and SQIVND (reference sequence). This CDR3 region has 12 residues. CDR3 sequence (DNA): TGTGCCAGTAGTATCCGGGTCGCTGAAGCTTTCTTT. Translation: CASSIRVAEAFF.

This clone was recorded only once. The rearrangement joins TRBV4-3 to TRBJ1-6, with D maybe TRBD1 (5 bases). V shed 0 bases and J shed 6 bases, with 9 bases lying between them. The CDR3 loop spans 15 amino acids. Germline V CDR1 and CDR2: LGHNA, YSLEER. The CDR3 nucleotides read TGCGCCAGCAGCCAAGATCCGGGGGGTAATTCACCCCTCCACTTT. The encoded protein is CASSQDPGGNSPLHF.

Comments on this clone: One end of the junction is discordant with germline, which a read error may explain. The CDR3 DNA reads as TGTGCTAGCAGCAAGCGGGACTCCCACAATGAGCAGTTCTTC. It translates to CASSKRDSHNEQFF. This chain joins TRBV7-7 and TRBJ2-1, with 7 bases that match TRBD2. Germline loops: CDR1 SSHAT, CDR2 FNYEAQ (reference sequence). CDR3 length: 14 residues.